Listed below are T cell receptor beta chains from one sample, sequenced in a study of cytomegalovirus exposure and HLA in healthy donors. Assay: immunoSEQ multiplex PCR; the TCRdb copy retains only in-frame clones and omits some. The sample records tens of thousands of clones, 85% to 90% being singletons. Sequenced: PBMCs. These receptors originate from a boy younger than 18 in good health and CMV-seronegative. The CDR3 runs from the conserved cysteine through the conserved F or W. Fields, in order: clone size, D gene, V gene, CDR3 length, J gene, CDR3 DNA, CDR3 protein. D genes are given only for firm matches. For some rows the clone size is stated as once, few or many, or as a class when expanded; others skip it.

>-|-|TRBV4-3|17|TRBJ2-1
TGCGCCAGCAGCCAAAGTGAGTGGGGGGGCTCTTTGTCCGAGCAGTTCTTC
CASSQSEWGGSLSEQFF
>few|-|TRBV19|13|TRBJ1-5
TGTGCCAGTAGTATAGAGCCAGTTCAGCCCCAGCATTTT
CASSIEPVQPQHF
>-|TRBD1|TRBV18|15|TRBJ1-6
TGTGCCAGCTCCATTAGGACAGGGGATAATTCACCCCTCCACTTT
CASSIRTGDNSPLHF
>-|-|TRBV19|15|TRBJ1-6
TGTGCCAGTAGTATAGGGACTGCCGGTAGTTCACCCCTCCACTTT
CASSIGTAGSSPLHF
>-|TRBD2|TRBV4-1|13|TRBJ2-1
TGCGCCACTGCGGGGGGCTACTACAATGAGCAGTTCTTC
CATAGGYYNEQFF
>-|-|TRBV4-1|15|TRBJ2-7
TGCGCCAGCAGCCAAGTTGCGGGGGCCGAGAACGAGCAGTACTTC
CASSQVAGAENEQYF
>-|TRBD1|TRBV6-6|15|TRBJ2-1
TGTGCCAGCAGTCTTGGACAGGTTCCCTACAATGAGCAGTTCTTC
CASSLGQVPYNEQFF
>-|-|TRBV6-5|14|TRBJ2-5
TGTGCCAGCAGTACCATATCCAGCCAAGAGACCCAGTACTTC
CASSTISSQETQYF
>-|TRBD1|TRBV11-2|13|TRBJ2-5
TGTGCCAGCAGCCCGGACAGGGGAGAGACCCAGTACTTC
CASSPDRGETQYF
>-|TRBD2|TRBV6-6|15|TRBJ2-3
TGTGCCAGCGGACGGACTAGCGGGGGGCCCGATACGCAGTATTTT
CASGRTSGGPDTQYF
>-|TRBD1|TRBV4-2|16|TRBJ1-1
TGTGCCAGCAGCCATGTTGGACAGGGGGGTATGACTGAAGCTTTCTTT
CASSHVGQGGMTEAFF
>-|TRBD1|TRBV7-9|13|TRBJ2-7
TGTGCCAGCAGCCGACAGGGGGCCTACGAGCAGTACTTC
CASSRQGAYEQYF
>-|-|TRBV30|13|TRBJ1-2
TGTGCCTGGAGTTTTGGGACTCAATATGGCTACACCTTC
CAWSFGTQYGYTF
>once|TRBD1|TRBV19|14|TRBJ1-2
TGTGCCAGTAGTATGGGGACAGGGCGCTATGGCTACACCTTC
CASSMGTGRYGYTF
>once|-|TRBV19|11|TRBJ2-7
TGTGCCAGTAGTAATACGGACGAGCAGTACTTC
CASSNTDEQYF
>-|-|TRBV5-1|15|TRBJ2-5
TGCGCCAGCAGCTTGGTCGTTAGCAGTCAAGAGACCCAGTACTTC
CASSLVVSSQETQYF
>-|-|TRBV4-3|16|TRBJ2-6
TGCGCCAGCAGCCAAGCCTCGGGTTCTGGGGCCAACGTCCTGACTTTC
CASSQASGSGANVLTF
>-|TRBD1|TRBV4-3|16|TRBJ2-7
TGCGCCAGCAGCCAAGACCCCGGGACAGGATCCTACGAGCAGTACTTC
CASSQDPGTGSYEQYF
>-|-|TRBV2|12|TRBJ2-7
TGTGCCAGCAACCAGGGGTTGGACGAGCAGTACTTC
CASNQGLDEQYF
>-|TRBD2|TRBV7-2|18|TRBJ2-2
TGTGCCAGCAGCTCGCGCCACACTAGCGGGGGGGCCCCCGGGGAGCTGTTTTTT
CASSSRHTSGGAPGELFF
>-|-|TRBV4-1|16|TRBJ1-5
TGCGCCAGCAGCCAAGAACCGGGCAGGGCCGATCAGCCCCAGCATTTT
CASSQEPGRADQPQHF
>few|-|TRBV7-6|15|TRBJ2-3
TGTGCCAGCAGCCTATCAGGACTTCCCACAGATACGCAGTATTTT
CASSLSGLPTDTQYF
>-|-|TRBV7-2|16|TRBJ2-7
TGTGCCAGCAGCTTAGCGATCTCGCAGGGGAACTACGAGCAGTACTTC
CASSLAISQGNYEQYF
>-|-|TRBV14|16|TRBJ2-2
TGTGCCAGCAGCCAACTATGGGGAGCGAACACCGGGGAGCTGTTTTTT
CASSQLWGANTGELFF
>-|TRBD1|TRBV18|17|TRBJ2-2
TGTGCCAGCTCATCCCGGACAGGGATTTCTGAAGGCGGGGAGCTGTTTTTT
CASSSRTGISEGGELFF
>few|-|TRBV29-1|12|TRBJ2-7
TGCAGCGTCAGATACAGCTCCTACGAGCAGTACTTC
CSVRYSSYEQYF
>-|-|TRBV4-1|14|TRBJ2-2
TGCGCCAGCAGGGAACTAGTGAACACCGGGGAGCTGTTTTTT
CASRELVNTGELFF
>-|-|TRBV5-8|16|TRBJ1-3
TGTGCCAGCAGCTTGGAGACTATATCGGGTGGAAACACCATATATTTT
CASSLETISGGNTIYF
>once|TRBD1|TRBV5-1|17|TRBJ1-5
TGCGCCAGCAGCCTACGGGACAGGGTCCCTAGCAATCAGCCCCAGCATTTT
CASSLRDRVPSNQPQHF
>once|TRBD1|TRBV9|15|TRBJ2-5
TGTGCCAGCAGCGCAGGACAGGGAAACCAAGAGACCCAGTACTTC
CASSAGQGNQETQYF
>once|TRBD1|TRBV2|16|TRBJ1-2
TGTGCCAGCAGTGGGGTGACAGGGGGCGTCTATTATGGCTACACCTTC
CASSGVTGGVYYGYTF
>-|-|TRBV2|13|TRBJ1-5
TGTGCCAGCAGTGATCGGGGAGGGCAGCCCCAGCATTTT
CASSDRGGQPQHF
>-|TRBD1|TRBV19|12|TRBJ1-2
TGTGCCAGTAGTTCTGGGACAGGTGGCTACACCTTC
CASSSGTGGYTF
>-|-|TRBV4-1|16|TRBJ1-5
TGCGCCAGCAGCCAAGTGAAGGGGCAAGACAATCAGCCCCAGCATTTT
CASSQVKGQDNQPQHF
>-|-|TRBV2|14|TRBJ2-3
TGTGCCAGCAGTGAAGGACAGAATGGCGATACGCAGTATTTT
CASSEGQNGDTQYF
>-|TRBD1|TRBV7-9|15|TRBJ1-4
TGTGCCAGCAGCCCGACAGGGATTGGGTATGAAAAACTGTTTTTT
CASSPTGIGYEKLFF
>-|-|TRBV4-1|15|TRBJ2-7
TGCGCCAGCAGCCAAGGACTAGGGGGCGCCTACGAGCAGTACTTC
CASSQGLGGAYEQYF
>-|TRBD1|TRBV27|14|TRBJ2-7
TGTGCCAGCAGTCCGTTGACAGGGTGGAACGAGCAGTACTTC
CASSPLTGWNEQYF
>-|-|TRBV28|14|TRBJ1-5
TGTGCCAGCAGGCGGTCTGTTGGCAATCAGCCCCAGCATTTT
CASRRSVGNQPQHF
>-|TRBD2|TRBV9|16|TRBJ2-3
TGTGCCAGCAGCGCACCCTGGCGGGGGGTTACAGATACGCAGTATTTT
CASSAPWRGVTDTQYF
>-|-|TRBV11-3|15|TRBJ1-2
TGTGCCAGCAGCCCACGGTTCGGGAAGCACTATGGCTACACCTTC
CASSPRFGKHYGYTF
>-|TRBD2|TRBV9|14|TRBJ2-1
TGTGCCAGCAGGACTAGCGGGGGGGCCGATGAGCAGTTCTTC
CASRTSGGADEQFF
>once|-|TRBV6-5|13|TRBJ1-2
TGTGCCAGCAGTTTCACAGGGAGGGGCGGCTACACCTTC
CASSFTGRGGYTF
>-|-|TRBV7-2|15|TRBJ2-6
TGTGCCAGCAGCTACAGGAGCTCTGGGGCCAACGTCCTGACTTTC
CASSYRSSGANVLTF
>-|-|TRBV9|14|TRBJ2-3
TGTGCCAGCAGCGTAGTAGGGGGAACAGATACGCAGTATTTT
CASSVVGGTDTQYF
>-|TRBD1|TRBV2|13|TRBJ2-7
TGTGCCAGCAGGGGACAGGGGGCGTGGGAGCAGTACTTC
CASRGQGAWEQYF
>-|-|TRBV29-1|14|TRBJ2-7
TGCAGCGTTGTGCTTTTTTCGACAGTTAGAAGAGAGTACTTC
CSVVLFSTVRREYF
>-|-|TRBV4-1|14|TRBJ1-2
TGCGCCAGCAGCCAAGAGCAAGGGGGCTATGGCTACACCTTC
CASSQEQGGYGYTF
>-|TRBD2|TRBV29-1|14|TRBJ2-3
TGCAGCGTTGACAGGACTAGCGGGGGAGATACGCAGTATTTT
CSVDRTSGGDTQYF
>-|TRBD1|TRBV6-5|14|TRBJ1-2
TGTGCCAGCCTAGACAGGGCCCTTAACTATGGCTACACCTTC
CASLDRALNYGYTF
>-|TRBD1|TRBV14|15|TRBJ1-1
TGTGCCAGCAGCGTTTCCGGGACAGGGGGCACTGAAGCTTTCTTT
CASSVSGTGGTEAFF
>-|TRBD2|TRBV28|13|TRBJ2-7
TGTGCCAGCAGCCCGGGGGGGCGCCACGAGCAGTACTTC
CASSPGGRHEQYF
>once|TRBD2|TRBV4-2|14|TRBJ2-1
TGTGCCAGCAGCCTAGGACTAGGGGAGAATGAGCAGTTCTTC
CASSLGLGENEQFF
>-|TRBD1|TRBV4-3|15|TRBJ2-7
TGCGCCAGCAGCCAAGATTCAGGGGGCGCTTACGAGCAGTACTTC
CASSQDSGGAYEQYF